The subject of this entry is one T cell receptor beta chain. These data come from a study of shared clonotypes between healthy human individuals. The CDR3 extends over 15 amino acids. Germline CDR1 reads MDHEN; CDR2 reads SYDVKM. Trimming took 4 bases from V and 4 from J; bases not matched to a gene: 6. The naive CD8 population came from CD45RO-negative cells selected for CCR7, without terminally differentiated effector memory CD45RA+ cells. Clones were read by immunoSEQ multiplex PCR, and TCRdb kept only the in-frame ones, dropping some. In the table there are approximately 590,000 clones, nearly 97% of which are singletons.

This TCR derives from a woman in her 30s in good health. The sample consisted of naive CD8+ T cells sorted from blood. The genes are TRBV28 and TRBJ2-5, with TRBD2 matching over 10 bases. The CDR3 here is CASSSPSGSLETQYF. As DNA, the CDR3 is TGTGCCAGCAGTTCCCCTAGCGGGAGTTTAGAGACCCAGTACTTC. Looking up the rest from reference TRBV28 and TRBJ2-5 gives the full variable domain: DVKVTQSSRYLVKRTGEKVFLECVQDMDHENMFWYRQDPGLGLRLIYFSYDVKMKEKGDIPEGYSVSREKKERFSLILESASTNQTSMYLCASSSPSGSLETQYFGPGTRLLVL.